The present TCR beta chain was sequenced within a study of OX40 agonist ivuxolimab in advanced cancers. For the study in its entirety: Ivuxolimab was an agonistic, fully human IgG2 monoclonal antibody directed against OX40 (CD134), a costimulatory receptor. Intravenous ivuxolimab was administered to patients every 2 weeks at six dose levels: 0.01, 0.1, 0.3, 1.5, 3 and 10 mg/kg. Of the roughly 54 dose-escalation patients, hepatocellular carcinoma was present in 19, melanoma in around 15, renal cell carcinoma in 9 and head and neck cancer in 9. The dose-escalation cohort was around 84% male with a mean age of about 60 years, ranging from roughly 20 to 80. Prior anti-PD-1, anti-PD-L1 or anti-CTLA-4 therapy was permitted, and approximately 41% of dose-escalation patients had received checkpoint inhibitors. Partial responses occurred in three dose-escalation patients, of whom one had hepatocellular carcinoma and two had cutaneous melanoma. Peripheral TCRbeta sequencing aimed to test whether ivuxolimab altered TCR sequence diversity and caused clonal T-cell expansion. The monotherapy dose-escalation portion (N ≈ 57 patients) of the phase I ivuxolimab trial is reported in the paper. Overall study outcomes, separate from this receptor: Clonal expansion of both CD4+ and CD8+ blood T cells was observed from baseline to week 6 at doses 0.1 to 3.0 mg/kg. After ivuxolimab, expanded clones were on average more numerous among CD8+ T cells than among CD4+ T cells. Low levels of normalized T-cell clonal expansion were also seen in some nonresponding patients. The antigen specificity of the peripheral T cells that underwent clonal expansion was not determined. In the 0.1-3.0 mg/kg groups, partial responders had among the lowest normalized peripheral clonal expansion, particularly in CD8+ T cells.

To sequence the TCRbeta CDR3 region, genomic DNA was isolated from the sorted cells. The immunoSEQ Assay was used for sequencing of TCRbeta CDR3 regions. Here the immuneACCESS table is served through TCRdb, limited to in-frame sequences with V and J called. Missing clones are a known gap in these copies; in checked studies unresolved V genes cover under half, and the rest lacks a known reason. The sample contains 30,000 or so clones, 75% to 95% of them found a single time. The leading ten clones occupy nearly 25% of the sample. Patients with a history of autoimmune disease or receiving systemic immunosuppression were excluded from the trial. Peripheral blood for TCR sequencing was drawn from every dose cohort at baseline, at cycle 4 day 1 and at cycle 7 day 1. The samples were taken from a phase I, first-in-human, multicenter, open-label dose-escalation trial of ivuxolimab. Adults with locally advanced or metastatic melanoma, renal cell, hepatocellular, or head and neck squamous cell carcinoma were enrolled in the trial. Before TCR sequencing, CD4+ T cells and CD8+ T cells were sorted from peripheral blood as separate populations.

Between the V and J ends, shortened by 0 bases and 2 bases respectively, the junction contains 10 bases. Taken from the germline V gene, the CDR1 and CDR2 loops are SGHRS and YFSETQ. There are 15 amino acids in the CDR3, from cysteine to phenylalanine inclusive. Kept here is only the CDR3 DNA, which spans 45 bases and is read in frame from base 1. Regarding this clone: Its antigen is not yet known. Base quality data are lacking; no much larger clone is found one base away.

This specimen was CD4+ or CD8+ T cells sorted from blood, taken in a trial of the OX40 agonist ivuxolimab. The rearranged segments are TRBV5-1 and TRBJ2-3; the D match is possibly TRBD1 or TRBD2, with 6 bases aligned in each. This TCR came from an adult with an advanced solid tumor such as melanoma, head and neck, liver or kidney cancer. The CDR3 loop reads CASSLAGGYTDTQYF. In nucleotides, the sequence is TGCGCCAGCAGCTTGGCCGGGGGCTACACAGATACGCAGTATTTT.